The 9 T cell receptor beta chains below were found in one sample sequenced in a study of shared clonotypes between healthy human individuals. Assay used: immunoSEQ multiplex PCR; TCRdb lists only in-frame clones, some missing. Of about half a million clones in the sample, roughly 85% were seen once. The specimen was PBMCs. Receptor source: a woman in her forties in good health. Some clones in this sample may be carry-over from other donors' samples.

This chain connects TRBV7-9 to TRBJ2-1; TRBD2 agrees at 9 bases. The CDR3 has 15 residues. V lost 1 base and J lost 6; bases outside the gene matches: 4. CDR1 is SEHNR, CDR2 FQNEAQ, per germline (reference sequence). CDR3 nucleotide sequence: TGTGCCAGCAGCTTAGACCTAGCGGGATTCAATGAGCAGTTCTTC. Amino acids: CASSLDLAGFNEQFF.

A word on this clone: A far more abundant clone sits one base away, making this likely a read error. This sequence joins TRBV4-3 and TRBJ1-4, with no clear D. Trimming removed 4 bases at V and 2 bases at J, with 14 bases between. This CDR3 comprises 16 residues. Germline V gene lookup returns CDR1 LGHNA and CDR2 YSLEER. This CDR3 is CASSRGRVVTNEKLFF. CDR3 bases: TGCGCCAGCAGCCGAGGTCGGGTCGTCACTAATGAAAAACTGTTTTTT.

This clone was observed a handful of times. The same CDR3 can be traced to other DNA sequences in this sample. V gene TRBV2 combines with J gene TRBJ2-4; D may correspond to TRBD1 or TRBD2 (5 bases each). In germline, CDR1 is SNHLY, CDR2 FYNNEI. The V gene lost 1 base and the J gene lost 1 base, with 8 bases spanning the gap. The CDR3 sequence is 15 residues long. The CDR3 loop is CASSEGGLAKNIQYF. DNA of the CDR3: TGTGCCAGCAGTGAAGGGGGGTTGGCCAAAAACATTCAGTACTTC.

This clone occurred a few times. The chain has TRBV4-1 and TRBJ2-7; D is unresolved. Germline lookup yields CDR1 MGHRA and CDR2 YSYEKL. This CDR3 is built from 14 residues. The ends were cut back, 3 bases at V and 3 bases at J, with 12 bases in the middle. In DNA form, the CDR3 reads TGCGCCAGCAGCCAGAATGACGGTGTCTACGAGCAGTACTTC. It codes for CASSQNDGVYEQYF.

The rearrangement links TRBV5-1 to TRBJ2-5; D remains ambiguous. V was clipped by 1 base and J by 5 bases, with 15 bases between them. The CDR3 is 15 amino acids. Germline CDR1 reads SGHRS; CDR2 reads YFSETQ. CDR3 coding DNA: TGCGCCAGCAGCTTGACTTTAGGAATTTTCGAGACCCAGTACTTC. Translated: CASSLTLGIFETQYF.

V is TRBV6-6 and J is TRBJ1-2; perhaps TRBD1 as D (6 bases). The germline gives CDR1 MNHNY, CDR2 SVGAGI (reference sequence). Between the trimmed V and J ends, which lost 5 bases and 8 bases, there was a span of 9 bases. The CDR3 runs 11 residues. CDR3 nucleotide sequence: TGTGCCAGCAGTAATACAGGGGGCTACACCTTC. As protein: CASSNTGGYTF.

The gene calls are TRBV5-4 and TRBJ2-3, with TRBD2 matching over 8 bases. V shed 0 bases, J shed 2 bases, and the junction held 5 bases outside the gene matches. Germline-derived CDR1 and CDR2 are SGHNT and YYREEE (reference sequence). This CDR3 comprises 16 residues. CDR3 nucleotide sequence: TGTGCCAGCAGCTTGGTGTTAGCGGGGATCACAGATACGCAGTATTTT. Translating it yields CASSLVLAGITDTQYF.

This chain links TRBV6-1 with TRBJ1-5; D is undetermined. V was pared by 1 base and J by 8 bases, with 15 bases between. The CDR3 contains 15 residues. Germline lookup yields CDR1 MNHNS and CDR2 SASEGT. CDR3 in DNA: TGTGCCAGCAGTGAAGGGGGTGGGTGGGCTGAGCCCCAGCATTTT. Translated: CASSEGGGWAEPQHF.

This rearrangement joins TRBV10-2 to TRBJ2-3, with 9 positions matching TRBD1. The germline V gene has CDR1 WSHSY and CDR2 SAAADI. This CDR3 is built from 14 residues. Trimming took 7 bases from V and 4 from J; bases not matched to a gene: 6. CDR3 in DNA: TGCGCCAGCAAATTGGACAGGGGTCCAGATACGCAGTATTTT. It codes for CASKLDRGPDTQYF.